These T cell receptor beta chains were read from a single sample in a study of technical replicates of blood from a handful of donors. Profiled with immunoSEQ multiplex PCR; TCRdb holds only in-frame clones, not every one. Among some 91,000 clones listed, approximately 96% were seen once. Sequencing was done on a sample of T cells isolated from PBMCs. Receptor source: a human donor in good health. Both conserved end residues are part of each CDR3. A D gene is named only where the DNA matches it firmly. Some rows have no size entry. The others give once, few or many, or a class for an expanded clone.

>TRBV10-1|few|TRBJ2-3|TRBD2
TGCGCCAGCGGAGCGGGGTTCACAGATACGCAGTATTTT
CASGAGFTDTQYF
>TRBV27|-|TRBJ2-7|-
TGTGCCAGCAGTTTATACAGGGAACGGCCCAGTGAGCAGTACTTC
CASSLYRERPSEQYF
>TRBV5-1|-|TRBJ2-2|-
TGCGCCAGCAGCTTTGGCCGGGGGGCCGTTGCCGGGGAGCTGTTTTTT
CASSFGRGAVAGELFF
>TRBV10-1|-|TRBJ2-2|-
TGCGCCAGCAGTGAGTCACCCGCGTCGGGTAATCGGCCCGGGGAGCTGTTTTTT
CASSESPASGNRPGELFF
>TRBV28|-|TRBJ2-2|TRBD2
TGTGCCAGCAGTTTTGTGGGGACTAGCGTCACCGGGGAGCTGTTTTTT
CASSFVGTSVTGELFF
>TRBV18|-|TRBJ2-5|TRBD1
TGTGCCAGCTCACCAAGCGACAGGGCAGAGACCCAGTACTTC
CASSPSDRAETQYF
>TRBV19|-|TRBJ1-1|-
TGTGCCAGTAGTAGAGAGACAGAGAACACTGAAGCTTTCTTT
CASSRETENTEAFF
>TRBV6-5|-|TRBJ2-7|TRBD2
TGTGCCAGCAGTTCTCCTCGACTAGCGGCAACCTACGAGCAGTACTTC
CASSSPRLAATYEQYF
>TRBV11-2|-|TRBJ2-7|TRBD2
TGTGCCAGCAGCCCGGGTAGCGGGAGTGTGCTCTACGAGCAGTACTTC
CASSPGSGSVLYEQYF
>TRBV29-1|-|TRBJ2-5|TRBD2
TGCAGCGTTGAAGGATTAGCGGGAGAAGTGTCAGGAGAGACCCAGTACTTC
CSVEGLAGEVSGETQYF
>TRBV6-5|-|TRBJ1-1|-
TGTGCCAGCAGCCAGGGAGGAACTGAAGCTTTCTTT
CASSQGGTEAFF
>TRBV15|-|TRBJ2-5|-
TGTGCCACCAGCAGAGGAGGGGGTCTGTCGGAGACCCAGTACTTC
CATSRGGGLSETQYF
>TRBV10-2|-|TRBJ1-1|TRBD1
TGCGCCAGCAACCAGGGGGGTGTGAACACTGAAGCTTTCTTT
CASNQGGVNTEAFF
>TRBV5-1|once|TRBJ2-1|TRBD1
TGCGCCAGCAGCTCTAGGACAGGGAACGGTGAGCAGTTCTTC
CASSSRTGNGEQFF
>TRBV4-2|-|TRBJ2-1|TRBD2
TGTGCCAGCAGCCAACTAGCGGGAGGAGGCGATGAGCAGTTCTTC
CASSQLAGGGDEQFF
>TRBV7-3|-|TRBJ1-3|-
TGTGCCAGCAGCCGGCGACATGGCACTGGAAACACCATATATTTT
CASSRRHGTGNTIYF
>TRBV5-6|-|TRBJ2-7|-
TGTGCCAGCAGCTCCCGGGGCCGGGGTTTCGGCGAGGGGGTGGACGCAACCTTC
CASSSRGRGFGEGVDATF
>TRBV7-9|-|TRBJ2-4|-
TGTGCCAGCAGCTTACTGGGCCAGGTTCAGTACTTC
CASSLLGQVQYF
>TRBV2|once|TRBJ1-2|-
TGTGCCAGCAGTCCCCAGGGTCAAGGCTACACCTTC
CASSPQGQGYTF
>TRBV11-2|-|TRBJ2-1|-
TGTGCCAGCAGTGCTCTAGAAGCCTACAATGAGCAGTTCTTC
CASSALEAYNEQFF
>TRBV28|-|TRBJ1-6|-
TGTGCCAGCAGTTTGGAGGATTCACCCCTCCACTTT
CASSLEDSPLHF
>TRBV5-1|-|TRBJ2-1|TRBD1
TGCGCCAGCAGCGGGGGACAGGGAGCGGATGAGCAGTTCTTC
CASSGGQGADEQFF
>TRBV10-1|-|TRBJ2-2|-
TGCGCCAGCAGTGCAGACAGTACCGGGGAGCTGTTTTTT
CASSADSTGELFF
>TRBV28|-|TRBJ2-1|-
TGTGCCAGCAGTCTGGGGGGCAATGAGCAGTTCTTC
CASSLGGNEQFF
>TRBV7-9|-|TRBJ2-5|TRBD1
TGTGCCAGCAGTGAACCAGGGGGAGAGGCTGGCTCAGAGACCCAGTACTTC
CASSEPGGEAGSETQYF
>TRBV29-1|-|TRBJ1-4|-
TGCAGCGTCCAACTATCGCAAGGGGCAGGCTTAGGGGAAAAACTGTTTTTT
CSVQLSQGAGLGEKLFF
>TRBV11-1|-|TRBJ2-1|-
TGTGCCAGCAGCTCGTCGCGAATAACCGGGAAGCAGTTCTTC
CASSSSRITGKQFF
>TRBV5-1|-|TRBJ2-2|TRBD2
TGCGCCAGCAAGTCTAGCGGGGCGACGAACACCGGGGAGCTGTTTTTT
CASKSSGATNTGELFF
>TRBV7-9|-|TRBJ2-5|TRBD2
TGTGCCAGCAGCTATTTGACTAGCTCGGAGACCCAGTACTTC
CASSYLTSSETQYF
>TRBV29-1|-|TRBJ2-1|TRBD1
TGCAGCGTTGAAGGACAGGGGGACAAATTTTGGAATTTCAATGAGCAGTTCTTC
CSVEGQGDKFWNFNEQFF
>TRBV11-3|-|TRBJ1-1|-
TGTGCCAGCAGCCCCCGACCCCCGACGGGGAACACTGAAGCTTTCTTT
CASSPRPPTGNTEAFF
>TRBV7-8|-|TRBJ2-3|-
TGTGCCAGCAGCTTCCGAGGTCGGGAGAAAGGTACAGATACGCAGTATTTT
CASSFRGREKGTDTQYF
>TRBV25-1|-|TRBJ1-1|-
TGTGCCAGCAGTGACCCACAACCCAACACTGAAGCTTTCTTT
CASSDPQPNTEAFF
>TRBV6-5|-|TRBJ2-1|TRBD2
TGTGCCAGCAGTTACTCGATGGCGGGGGGGCGGTATGAGCAGTTCTTC
CASSYSMAGGRYEQFF
>TRBV6-4|-|TRBJ2-1|TRBD2
TGTGCCAGCAGTCTAGCGGGAGGGCCCTACAATGAGCAGTTCTTC
CASSLAGGPYNEQFF
>TRBV27|-|TRBJ2-3|-
TGTGCCAGCAGTTTTCGGTCAGATACGCAGTATTTT
CASSFRSDTQYF
>TRBV28|-|TRBJ2-1|-
TGTGCCAGCAGGGGGGCGGGGGAACCTCCCCCCTGGCAGTTCTTC
CASRGAGEPPPWQFF
>TRBV7-6|-|TRBJ1-2|TRBD1
TGTGCCAGCAGCCCCCAGGGGGCTGATGGCTACACCTTC
CASSPQGADGYTF
>TRBV27|-|TRBJ2-1|TRBD1
TGTGCCAGCAGTTTAGGGCAAGGTAGGGGGCGAAGTTCCTACAATGAGCAGTTCTTC
CASSLGQGRGRSSYNEQFF
>TRBV7-9|once|TRBJ2-3|-
TGTGCCAGCAGCGCGTACTTAGCGAGCACAGATACGCAGTATTTT
CASSAYLASTDTQYF
>TRBV5-1|-|TRBJ2-5|-
TGCGCCAGCAGCTCGCGAGAGACCCAGTACTTC
CASSSRETQYF
>TRBV2|-|TRBJ1-1|-
TGTGCCAGCAGGGGGGACTTGAACACTGAAGCTTTCTTT
CASRGDLNTEAFF
>TRBV7-6|-|TRBJ2-3|-
TGTGCCAGCAGCTCGAGACCGCGGACAGTCCTTACTAGCACAGATACGCAGTATTTT
CASSSRPRTVLTSTDTQYF
>TRBV6-5|-|TRBJ1-2|-
TGTGCCAGCAGCTTATCCGACAGGACCTATGGCTACACCTTC
CASSLSDRTYGYTF
>TRBV4-1|-|TRBJ2-5|-
TGCGCCAGCAGCCAAGGGTTGGGCGGGGTAGAGACCCAGTACTTC
CASSQGLGGVETQYF
>TRBV28|-|TRBJ2-6|-
TGTGCCAGCGGAGTGATTTTAGTCTCTGGGGCCAACGTCCTGACTTTC
CASGVILVSGANVLTF
>TRBV11-2|-|TRBJ1-1|-
TGTGCCAGCAGCTTAGGGGCGATCGATCCTGAAGCTTTCTTT
CASSLGAIDPEAFF
>TRBV7-7|-|TRBJ2-1|-
TGTGCCAGCAGCTTAGGCCCTAACAATGAGCAGTTCTTC
CASSLGPNNEQFF
>TRBV28|once|TRBJ2-1|-
TGTGCCAGCAGCCTTGCTCGGAGCCGCATTTTTTACAATGAGCAGTTCTTC
CASSLARSRIFYNEQFF
>TRBV6-1|-|TRBJ2-3|TRBD2
TGTGCCAGCAGTGCCGGGGGGAACACAGATACGCAGTATTTT
CASSAGGNTDTQYF
>TRBV15|once|TRBJ2-5|-
TGTGCCACCAGCAGAGATCTCCCTAACCAAGAGACCCAGTACTTC
CATSRDLPNQETQYF
>TRBV19|-|TRBJ1-2|-
TGTGCCAGTAGCGTTGGAGGCCACTATGGCTACACCTTC
CASSVGGHYGYTF
>TRBV7-9|-|TRBJ2-7|TRBD1
TGTGCCAGCAGCCCACTCGTGACAGGGTTCGATGGCGAGCAGTACTTC
CASSPLVTGFDGEQYF
>TRBV28|-|TRBJ2-7|TRBD2
TGTGCCAGCAGGGGCGGGAGCGTTCTGTTCGAGCAGTACTTC
CASRGGSVLFEQYF